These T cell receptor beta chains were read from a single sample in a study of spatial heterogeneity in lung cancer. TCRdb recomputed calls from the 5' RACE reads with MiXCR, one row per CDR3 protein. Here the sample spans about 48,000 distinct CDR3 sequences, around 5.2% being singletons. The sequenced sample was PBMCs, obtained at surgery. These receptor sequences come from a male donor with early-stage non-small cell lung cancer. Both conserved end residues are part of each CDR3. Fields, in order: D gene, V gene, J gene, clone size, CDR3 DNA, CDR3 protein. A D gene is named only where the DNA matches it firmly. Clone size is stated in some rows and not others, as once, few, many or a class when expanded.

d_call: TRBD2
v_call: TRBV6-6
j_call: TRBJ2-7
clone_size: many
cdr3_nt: TGTGCCAGCAGTGACGGGACAACCCGGACTAGCGGGACGCGCGAGCAGTACTTC
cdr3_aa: CASSDGTTRTSGTREQYF

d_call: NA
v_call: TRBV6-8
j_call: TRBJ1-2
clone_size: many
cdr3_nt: TGTGCCAGCAGGCTACAGGGTCTCTATGGCTACACCTTC
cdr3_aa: CASRLQGLYGYTF

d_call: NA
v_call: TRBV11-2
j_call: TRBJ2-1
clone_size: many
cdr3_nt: TGTGCCAGCAGCATCCAACCTAGCGTTGCGGGCCACAATGAGCAGTTCTTC
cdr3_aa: CASSIQPSVAGHNEQFF

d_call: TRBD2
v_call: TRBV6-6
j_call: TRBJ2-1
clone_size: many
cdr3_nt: TGTGCCAGCAGTCATACTAGCGGGAGAAGGGATGAGCAGTTCTTC
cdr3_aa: CASSHTSGRRDEQFF

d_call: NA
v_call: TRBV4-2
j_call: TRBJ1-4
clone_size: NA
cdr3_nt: TGTGCCAGCAGTGTAGGGAGCAGGGAAAATGAAAAACTGTTTTTT
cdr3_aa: CASSVGSRENEKLFF

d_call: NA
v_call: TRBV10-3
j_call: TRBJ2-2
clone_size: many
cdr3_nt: TGTGCCATCAGTGAGTCGGTCGGGGGGGAGCTGTTTTTT
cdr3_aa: CAISESVGGELFF

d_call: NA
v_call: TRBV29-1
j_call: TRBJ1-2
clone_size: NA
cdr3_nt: TGCAGCCGCCCCTACAGGGAAGATGGCTACACCTTC
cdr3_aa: CSRPYREDGYTF

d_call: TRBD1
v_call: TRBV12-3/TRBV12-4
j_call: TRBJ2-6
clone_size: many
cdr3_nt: TGTGCCAGCAGTTTTTCAGGGGGTTATGGGGCCAACGTCCTGACTTTC
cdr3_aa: CASSFSGGYGANVLTF

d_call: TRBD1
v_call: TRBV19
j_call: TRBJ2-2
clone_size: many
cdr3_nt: TGTGCCAGTAGTATCAGGGGGCCAGGGAACACCGGGGAGCTGTTTTTT
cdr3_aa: CASSIRGPGNTGELFF

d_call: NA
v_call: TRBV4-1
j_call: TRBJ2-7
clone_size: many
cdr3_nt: TGCGCCAGCAGCCAAGAACACAGAACTTACGAGCAGTACTTC
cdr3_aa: CASSQEHRTYEQYF

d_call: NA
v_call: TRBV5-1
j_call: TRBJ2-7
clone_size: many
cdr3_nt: TGCGCCAGCAGCTTGGCGGCCCGAGGCTACGAGCAGTACTTC
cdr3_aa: CASSLAARGYEQYF

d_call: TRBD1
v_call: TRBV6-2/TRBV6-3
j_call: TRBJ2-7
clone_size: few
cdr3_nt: TGTGCCAGCAGTTCCCCCGGACAGGGTTCCTACGAGCAGTACTTC
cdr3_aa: CASSSPGQGSYEQYF

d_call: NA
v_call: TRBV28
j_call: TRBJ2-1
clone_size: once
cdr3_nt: TGTGCCAGCAGCCTTACAGGGTATGATGAGCAGTTCTTC
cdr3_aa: CASSLTGYDEQFF

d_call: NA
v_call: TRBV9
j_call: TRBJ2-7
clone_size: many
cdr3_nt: TGTGCCAGCAGCGTAGGGGTCCTCCTCTACGAGCAGTACTTC
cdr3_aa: CASSVGVLLYEQYF

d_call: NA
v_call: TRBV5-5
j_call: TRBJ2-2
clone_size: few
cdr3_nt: TGTGCCAGCAGCCCACCGACCCTGAGCACCGGGGAGCTGTTTTTT
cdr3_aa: CASSPPTLSTGELFF

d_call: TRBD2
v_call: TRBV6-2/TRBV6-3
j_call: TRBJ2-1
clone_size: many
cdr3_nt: TGTGCCAGCACCTGGGCCTTGGTGAGCGGGAGGGACCTTTTCAATGAGCAGTTCTTC
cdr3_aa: CASTWALVSGRDLFNEQFF

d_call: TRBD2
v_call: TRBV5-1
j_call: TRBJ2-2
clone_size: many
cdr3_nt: TGCGCCAGCAGCGCCGGGACTAGGGCCGGGGAGCTGTTTTTT
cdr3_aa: CASSAGTRAGELFF

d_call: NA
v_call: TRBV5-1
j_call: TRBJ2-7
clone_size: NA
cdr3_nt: TGCGCCAGCAGCTTGTACAGTAGCACCTACGAGCAGTACTTC
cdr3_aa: CASSLYSSTYEQYF

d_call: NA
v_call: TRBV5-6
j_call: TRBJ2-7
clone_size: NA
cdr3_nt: TGTGCCAGCAGTCGTGACAGGGAGCAGTACTTC
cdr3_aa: CASSRDREQYF

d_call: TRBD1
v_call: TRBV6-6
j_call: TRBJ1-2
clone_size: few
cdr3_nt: TGTGCCAGCAGCCTGGGACAGGGAGATGGCTACACCTTC
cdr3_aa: CASSLGQGDGYTF

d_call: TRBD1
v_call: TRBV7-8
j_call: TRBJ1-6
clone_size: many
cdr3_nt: TGTGCCAGCAGCAGCAGGGGGCCCGATAATTCACCCCTCCACTTT
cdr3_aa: CASSSRGPDNSPLHF

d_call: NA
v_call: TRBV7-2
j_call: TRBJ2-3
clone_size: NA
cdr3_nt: TGTGCCAGCAGCTTAGCCTACAACACAGATACGCAGTATTTT
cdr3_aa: CASSLAYNTDTQYF

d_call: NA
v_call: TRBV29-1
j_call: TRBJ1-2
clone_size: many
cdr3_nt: TGCAGCGTTGACTCCTCCTATGGCTACACCTTC
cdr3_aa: CSVDSSYGYTF

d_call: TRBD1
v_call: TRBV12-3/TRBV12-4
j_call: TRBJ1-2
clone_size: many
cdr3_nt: TGTGCCAGCAGGTCCCCGGGACAGGGGGCTTATGGCTACACCTTC
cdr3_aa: CASRSPGQGAYGYTF

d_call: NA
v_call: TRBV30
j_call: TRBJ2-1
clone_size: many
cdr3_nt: TGTGCCTGGAGTATCTTTGGCTCCTACAATGAGCAGTTCTTC
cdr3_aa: CAWSIFGSYNEQFF

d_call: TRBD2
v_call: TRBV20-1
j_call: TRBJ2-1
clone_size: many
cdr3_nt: TGCAGTGCTAGGGCTAGCGGGATGTATGAGCAGTTCTTC
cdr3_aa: CSARASGMYEQFF

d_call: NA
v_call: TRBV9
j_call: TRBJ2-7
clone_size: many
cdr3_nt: TGTGCCAGCAGCGTCGACGACAGCTACGAGCAGTACTTC
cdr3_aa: CASSVDDSYEQYF

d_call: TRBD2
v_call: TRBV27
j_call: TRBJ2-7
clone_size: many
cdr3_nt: TGTGCCAGCAGACTGGGTGGATGGCTAGCGGGAGACGAGCAGTACTTC
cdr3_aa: CASRLGGWLAGDEQYF

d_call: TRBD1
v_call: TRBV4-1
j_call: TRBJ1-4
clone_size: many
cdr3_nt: TGCGCCAGCAGCCAAGGGGGCAGGGCAGGGGGAGAAGAAAAACTGTTTTTT
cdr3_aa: CASSQGGRAGGEEKLFF

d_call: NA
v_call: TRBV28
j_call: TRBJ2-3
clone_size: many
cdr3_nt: TGTGCCAGCAGTTTGGGGGGACTTAGCACAGATACGCAGTATTTT
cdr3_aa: CASSLGGLSTDTQYF

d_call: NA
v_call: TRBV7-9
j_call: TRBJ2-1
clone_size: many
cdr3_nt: TGTGCCAGCAGCCCCCCCAGCTCCTACAATGAGCAGTTCTTC
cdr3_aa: CASSPPSSYNEQFF

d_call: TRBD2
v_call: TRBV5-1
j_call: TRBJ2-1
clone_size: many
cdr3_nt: TGCGCCAGCAGCACCGAGCCCGCGGGAGGCCACAATGAGCAGTTCTTC
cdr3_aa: CASSTEPAGGHNEQFF

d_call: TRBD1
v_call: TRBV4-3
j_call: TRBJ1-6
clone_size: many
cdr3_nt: TGCGCCAGCAGCCCCCGGACAGGTCATCCACCCCTCCACTTT
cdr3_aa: CASSPRTGHPPLHF

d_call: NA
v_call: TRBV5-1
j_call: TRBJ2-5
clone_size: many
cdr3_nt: TGCGCCAGCAGCTTGCTTGGAACCGAGGAAGAGACCCAGTACTTC
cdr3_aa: CASSLLGTEEETQYF

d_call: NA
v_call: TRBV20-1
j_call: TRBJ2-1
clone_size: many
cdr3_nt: TGCAGTGCTAGAGATCCCGGGACCGCCGATAGCTCCTACAATGAGCAGTTCTTC
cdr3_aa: CSARDPGTADSSYNEQFF

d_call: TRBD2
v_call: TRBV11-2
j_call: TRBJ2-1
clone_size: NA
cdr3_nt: TGTGCCAGCAGTCCATATGGCTTTCTAGCGGGAGGTAACAATGAGCAGTTCTTC
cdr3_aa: CASSPYGFLAGGNNEQFF

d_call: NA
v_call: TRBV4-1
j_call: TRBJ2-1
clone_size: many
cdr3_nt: TGCGCCAGCAGCCAGTCACCGGGACTCGAGATTCCTATACAGTTCTTC
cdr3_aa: CASSQSPGLEIPIQFF

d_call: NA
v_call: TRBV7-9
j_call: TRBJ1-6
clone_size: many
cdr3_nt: TGTGCCAGCAGCTACGGGGGCGCAGGATCACCCCTCCACTTT
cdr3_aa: CASSYGGAGSPLHF

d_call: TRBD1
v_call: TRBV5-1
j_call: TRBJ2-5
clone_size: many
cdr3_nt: TGCGCCAGCAGCTTGAAGGGTGACAGGGTAGAGACCCAGTACTTC
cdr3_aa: CASSLKGDRVETQYF

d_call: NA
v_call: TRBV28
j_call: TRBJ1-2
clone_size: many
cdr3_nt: TGTGCCAGCAGTTTGCGGGTAACCGGCTACACCTTC
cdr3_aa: CASSLRVTGYTF

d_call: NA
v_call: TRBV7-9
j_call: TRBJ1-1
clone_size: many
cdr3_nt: TGTGCCAGCAGCACGGCTGCTGAAGCTTTCTTT
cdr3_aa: CASSTAAEAFF

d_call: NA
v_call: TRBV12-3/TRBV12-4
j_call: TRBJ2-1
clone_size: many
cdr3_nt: TGTGCCAGCAGTTTACAAGGTTCTGAGCAGTTCTTC
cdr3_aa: CASSLQGSEQFF

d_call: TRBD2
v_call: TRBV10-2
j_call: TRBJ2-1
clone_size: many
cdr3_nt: TGCGCCAGCAGTGACTACACTAGCGGGAGATCAAATGAGCAGTTCTTC
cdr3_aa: CASSDYTSGRSNEQFF

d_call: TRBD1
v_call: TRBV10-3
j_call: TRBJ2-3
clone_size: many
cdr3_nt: TGTGCCATCAGTGGGACAGGGAAAGATACGCAGTATTTT
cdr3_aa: CAISGTGKDTQYF

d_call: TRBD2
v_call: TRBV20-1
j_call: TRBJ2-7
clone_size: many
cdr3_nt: TGCAGTGTCGTCAGGGTTAGCGGGAACCCCTACGAGCAGTACTTC
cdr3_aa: CSVVRVSGNPYEQYF

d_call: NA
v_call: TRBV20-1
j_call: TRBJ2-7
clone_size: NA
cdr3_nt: TGCAGTGCCCCGCCCAGGGCGGGACACGAGCAGTACTTC
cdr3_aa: CSAPPRAGHEQYF

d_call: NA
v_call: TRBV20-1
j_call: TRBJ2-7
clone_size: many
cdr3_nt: TGCAGTGCTAGACTAGGCCCCTACGAGCAGTACTTC
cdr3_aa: CSARLGPYEQYF

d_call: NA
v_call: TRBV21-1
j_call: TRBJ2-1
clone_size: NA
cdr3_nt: TGTGCCAGCAGCAATCATGGCGGGATAAGCTCCTACAATGAGCAGTTCTTC
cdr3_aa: CASSNHGGISSYNEQFF

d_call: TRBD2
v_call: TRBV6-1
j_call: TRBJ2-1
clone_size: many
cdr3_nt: TGTGCCAGCACCCCCTACCTCCTAGCGGGGGGACACAATGAGCAGTTCTTC
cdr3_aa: CASTPYLLAGGHNEQFF

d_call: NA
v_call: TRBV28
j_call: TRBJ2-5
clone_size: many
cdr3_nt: TGTGCCAGCAGGCCAGGGGTTGAAGAGACCCAGTACTTC
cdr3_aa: CASRPGVEETQYF

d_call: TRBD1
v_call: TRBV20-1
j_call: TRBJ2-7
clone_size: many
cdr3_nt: TGCAGTGCGGCGAACGGGGACAGCCCCTTATGGGAGCAGTACTTC
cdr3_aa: CSAANGDSPLWEQYF

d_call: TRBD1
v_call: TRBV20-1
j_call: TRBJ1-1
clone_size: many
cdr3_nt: TGCAGTGCTAGAATCCCAAGGGGGCAGGGGCAGTTTGAAGCTTTCTTT
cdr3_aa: CSARIPRGQGQFEAFF

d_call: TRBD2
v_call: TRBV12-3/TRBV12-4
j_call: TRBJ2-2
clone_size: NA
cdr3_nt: TGTGCCAGCAGTTTTATAATGGCGGGAGCTACCGGGGAGCTGTTTTTT
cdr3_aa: CASSFIMAGATGELFF

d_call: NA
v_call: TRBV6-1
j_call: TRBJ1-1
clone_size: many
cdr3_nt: TGTGCCAGCAGGAAAACCCGGACAGAATCGAACACTGAAGCTTTCTTT
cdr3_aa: CASRKTRTESNTEAFF

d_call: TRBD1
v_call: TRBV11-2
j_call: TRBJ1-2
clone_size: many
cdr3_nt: TGTGCCAGCAGCACCACAGGGGTCTATGGCTACACCTTC
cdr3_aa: CASSTTGVYGYTF

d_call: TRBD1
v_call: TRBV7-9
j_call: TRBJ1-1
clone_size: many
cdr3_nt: TGTGCCAGCAGCCCCCGACAGGGTTGGGAGAACACTGAAGCTTTCTTT
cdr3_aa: CASSPRQGWENTEAFF

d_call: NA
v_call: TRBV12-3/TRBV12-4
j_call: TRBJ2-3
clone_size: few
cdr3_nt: TGTGCCAGCAGCTACCAGGGGACAGATACGCAGTATTTT
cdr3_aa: CASSYQGTDTQYF

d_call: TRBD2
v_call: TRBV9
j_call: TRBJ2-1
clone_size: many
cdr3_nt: TGTGCCAGCAGCGTAGCGGGAGGGGTAAATGAGCAGTTCTTC
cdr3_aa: CASSVAGGVNEQFF